This TCR beta chain was identified in a study of vaccination effects on CD4 cells after COVID-19. Using viral peptide pools, the ViraFEST assay grew out antigen-specific CD4+ T cells prior to sequencing. After less than twelve days in culture, the CD4+ T cells were isolated. The person was diagnosed with PCR-confirmed SARS-CoV-2 infection between March and December 2020. Participants got two doses of BNT162b2 or mRNA-1273 vaccine. Half the medium was swapped for IL-2 medium on days 3 and 7. In regard to this clone: The antigen is undetermined.

CDR1 is LGHDT and CDR2 is YNNKEL in the germline V gene (reference sequence). The CDR3 runs to 14 residues. The J segment lost 4 bases and the V segment lost 4 bases, leaving 3 bases of the junction unmatched. Repertoires were generated with immunoSEQ multiplex PCR, while TCRdb's copy carries only in-frame clones and drops some. This table has about 15,000 clones, roughly 80% appearing once. The chain couples TRBV3-1 (or the pseudogene TRBV3-2) to TRBJ2-7, with 11 bases that match TRBD1. The sequences come from CD4+ T cells from PBMCs cultured with HCoV-NL63 spike peptides, collected after COVID-19 vaccination. The receptor comes from a human donor who had a prior SARS-CoV-2 infection. The CDR3 DNA reads TGTGCCAGCAGCCGGACAGGGGGCTGGTACGAGCAGTACTTC. Its translation is CASSRTGGWYEQYF.